Sequencing of this TCR beta chain was carried out in a study of graft-versus-host responses after intestinal transplantation. Across the whole study: Once they had received anti-thymocyte globulin induction, all recipients took tacrolimus and steroids for about 3 years. Study-level results: Allograft graft-versus-host to host-versus-graft clonal ratios ran high in patients with graft-donor T cell macrochimerism. An association linked early post-transplant HvG declines with peak circulating GvH clone levels. GvH clones surfaced in recipient marrow, some emerging earlier in ileum or blood.

The CDR3 is 19 amino acids. Trimming left V 0 bases short and J 0 bases short, with 19 bases between. The V gene's germline CDR1 is SGHAT and CDR2 FQNNGV. TCRdb's table, derived via immunoSEQ multiplex PCR, lists solely in-frame clones and lacks some. This table has about 47,000 clones, approximately 95% appearing once. About this clone itself: Its antigen is as yet unknown.

The rearrangement joins TRBV11-2 to TRBJ2-3; D may be TRBD2 (6 bases). Sequencing used unstimulated CD8+ T cells sorted from spleen or lymph node cells, obtained before transplant. The clonotype originates from a human donor who was the organ donor for an intestinal transplant. The CDR3 reads CASSLEYPGTGPSTDTQYF. CDR3 sequence (DNA): TGTGCCAGCAGCTTAGAATACCCCGGGACTGGACCTAGCACAGATACGCAGTATTTT.